Detailed here is one T cell receptor (beta chain). Its specificity is unknown. These data originate in a study of OX40 agonist ivuxolimab in advanced cancers. Study-wide background: Patients enrolled in dose escalation were diagnosed with hepatocellular carcinoma, melanoma, renal cell or head and neck cancer. Partial responses occurred in Three dose-escalation patients, one with hepatocellular carcinoma and two with cutaneous melanoma.

With V trimmed by 2 bases and J by 7 bases, 13 bases remained unmatched. From germline, CDR1 is SGHAT and CDR2 FQNNGV. The CDR3 is made up of 16 amino acids. General study results and limits: Partial responders dosed at 0.1-3.0 mg/kg displayed clonal expansion ranking among the lowest. Antigen specificity remained undetermined for the expanded peripheral T cells.

Assay used: immunoSEQ multiplex PCR; TCRdb lists only in-frame clones, some missing. Of 81,000 or so clones detected, roughly nine tenths appear once; the ten largest clones hold almost 8.5%. The clonotype originates from an adult with an advanced solid tumor such as melanoma, head and neck, liver or kidney cancer. The V and J genes are TRBV11-2 and TRBJ1-1; 7 nucleotides agree with TRBD1. The starting material was CD4+ or CD8+ T cells sorted from blood, obtained in a trial of the OX40 agonist ivuxolimab. The CDR3 protein is CASSLLYLSQGGEAFF. The CDR3 DNA reads TGTGCCAGCAGCTTACTGTATTTGTCGCAGGGGGGTGAAGCTTTCTTT.